Each of the 9 T cell receptor beta chains below was sequenced from the same sample in a study of response to subunit inactivated influenza vaccine. One entry per CDR3 protein, called by TCRdb with MiXCR from the RT-PCR reads. The table shows 700,000 to 900,000 distinct CDR3 sequences, with around 20% occurring only once. The starting material was PBMCs from blood, obtained 5 days after vaccination. These receptors were taken from a man aged 50 to 59 who received an inactivated influenza vaccine.

This clonotype was seen a handful of times. The CDR3 nucleotides read TGCGCCAGCAGCTTGGTTGGGGGCCCGGGCGATACGCAGTATTTT. Residues: CASSLVGGPGDTQYF. The chain joins TRBV5-1 to TRBJ2-3; the D gene is possibly TRBD1 (6 bases). This CDR3 has 15 residues. V lost 0 bases and J lost 6, with 14 bases in between. Germline V gene lookup returns CDR1 SGHRS and CDR2 YFSETQ.

This clonotype came up a few times. The V gene is TRBV28, the J gene TRBJ2-7; maybe TRBD2 (6 bases). Per the germline V gene, CDR1 is MDHEN and CDR2 is SYDVKM. The CDR3 covers 13 residues. V was pared by 8 bases and J by 2 bases, with 13 bases between. The CDR3 spells CASQLGGAYEQYF. Written as DNA, the CDR3 is TGTGCCAGCCAACTCGGCGGGGCCTACGAGCAGTACTTC.

In its sample, this clonotype was seen many times. The V call is TRBV12-3 or TRBV12-4, the J call TRBJ2-1; D not certain. Trimming took off 0 bases at V and 0 bases at J, with 6 bases between the two ends. This CDR3 is built from 15 residues. The CDR3 nucleotides are TGTGCCAGCAGTTTAGCGGGCCACTCCTACAATGAGCAGTTCTTC. Amino acids: CASSLAGHSYNEQFF.

This clonotype was found many times. The genes are TRBV6-5 and TRBJ2-2; D is undetermined. The CDR3 consists of 14 residues. V was pared by 6 bases and J by 0 bases, with 8 bases between. CDR1 MNHEY and CDR2 SVGAGI come from the germline V gene. The CDR3 is CASSLVTNTGELFF. In DNA form, the CDR3 reads TGTGCCAGCAGCTTAGTAACGAACACCGGGGAGCTGTTTTTT.

V is TRBV18 and J is TRBJ2-4; 9 bases fit TRBD1. The V gene's germline CDR1 is KGHSH and CDR2 LQKENI. V lost 4 bases and J lost 0; bases outside the gene matches: 4. This CDR3 is built from 16 residues. The CDR3 DNA sequence: TGTGCCAGCTCACAACAGGGGGCACTAGCCAAAAACATTCAGTACTTC. Protein: CASSQQGALAKNIQYF.

This clonotype came up a few times. V is TRBV29-1 and J is TRBJ2-7; 7 bases line up with TRBD1. Germline CDR1 is SQVTM and CDR2 is ANQGSEA. V trimming: 7 bases; J trimming: 5 bases; junction bases outside the gene matches: 8. This CDR3 has 12 amino acids. The CDR3 coding sequence is TGCAGCGCTAGACAGGGTGCCCACGAGCAGTACTTC. Translation gives CSARQGAHEQYF.

This clonotype came up a few times. V is TRBV20-1 and J is TRBJ2-7; TRBD2 matches 9 bases. The germline gives CDR1 DFQATT, CDR2 SNEGSKA (reference sequence). The CDR3 runs to 15 residues. With V trimmed by 5 bases and J by 5 bases, 13 bases remained unmatched. The CDR3 reads CSAAPRAGGIDEQYF. The CDR3 DNA reads TGCAGTGCTGCCCCCCGGGCGGGAGGGATCGACGAGCAGTACTTC.

This clonotype was picked up a small number of times. The chain carries TRBV7-2 and TRBJ2-7; possible D gene TRBD1, 6 bases. Trimming removed 1 base from V and 5 bases from J, with 9 bases in between. In germline, CDR1 is SGHTA, CDR2 FQGNSA. The CDR3 sequence is 13 residues long. CDR3 in DNA: TGTGCCAGCAGCTTAGTCAGGGGCCACGAGCAGTACTTC. As protein: CASSLVRGHEQYF.

This clonotype was seen a few times. The rearrangement uses TRBV5-5 and TRBJ2-7, with TRBD1 matching 7 bases. Germline assignment: CDR1 SGHKS and CDR2 YYEKEE (reference sequence). Germline trimming cut 5 bases from V and 3 bases from J; bases unmatched to any gene: 11. The CDR3 is 15 residues long. In DNA form, the CDR3 reads TGTGCCAGCAGGCTCACAGGGGCCAACTACTACGAGCAGTACTTC. Translation: CASRLTGANYYEQYF. The entire variable domain, with the rest obtained from reference TRBV5-5 and TRBJ2-7, is as follows: DAGVTQSPTHLIKTRGQQVTLRCSPISGHKSVSWYQQVLGQGPQFIFQYYEKEERGRGNFPDRFSARQFPNYSSELNVNALLLGDSALYLCASRLTGANYYEQYFGPGTRLTVT.